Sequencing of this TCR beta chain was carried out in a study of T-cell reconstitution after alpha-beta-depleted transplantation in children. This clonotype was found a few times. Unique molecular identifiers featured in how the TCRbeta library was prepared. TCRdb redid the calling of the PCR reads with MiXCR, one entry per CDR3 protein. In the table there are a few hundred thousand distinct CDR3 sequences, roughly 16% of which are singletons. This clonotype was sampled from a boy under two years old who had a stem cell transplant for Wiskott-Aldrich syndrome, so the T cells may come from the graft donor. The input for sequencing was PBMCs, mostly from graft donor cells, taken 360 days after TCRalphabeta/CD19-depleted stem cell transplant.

The CDR3 loop reads CASSFLERSEQFF. For the CDR3, the DNA is TGTGCCAGCAGCTTCCTTGAGCGGTCAGAGCAGTTCTTC. This chain joins TRBV11-3 and TRBJ2-1, with D tentatively TRBD2 (5 bases). V lost 3 bases and J 10 bases, leaving 13 bases between the germline ends. There are 13 residues in the CDR3. The germline gives CDR1 SGHNT, CDR2 YENEEA.